The 17 T cell receptor beta chains listed next were all sequenced from one sample in a study of tumor-infiltrating lymphocytes in primary liver carcinoma. Co-extracted RNA and DNA came from roughly 20-30 mg of unsorted bulk tissue. Using a constant-region primer together with ProtoScript II reverse transcriptase, TCR beta cDNA was made from about 500 ng of total RNA. Sequencing libraries for TCR beta derived from three nested multiplex PCR rounds that used slightly modified ARM-PCR. TRBV1-TRBV30 forward primers paired with a C-beta reverse primer were used in the first two PCR rounds, which ran roughly 9 cycles each. MiXCR was run by TCRdb on the multiplex PCR reads, yielding one entry per CDR3 protein. Of approximately 80,000 distinct CDR3 sequences in the sample, 69% were seen once. Sequences were obtained from tumor-adjacent normal liver tissue. The receptor source for this set is a man aged 35 to 55 with primary liver carcinoma and hepatitis B virus infection.

The chain links TRBV6-1 to TRBJ2-5; the D gene is possibly TRBD2 (6 bases). The CDR3 loop spans 14 amino acids. Germline CDR1 reads MNHNS; CDR2 reads SASEGT. V lost 8 bases to trimming and J lost 7 bases, with 20 bases between them. The CDR3 here is CASAMTGDSLTQYF. The CDR3 DNA reads as TGTGCCAGCGCCATGACGGGAGACTCACTGACCCAGTACTTC.

This clonotype was seen a handful of times. At one end, the junction sequence differs from germline, possibly due to a read error. As DNA, the CDR3 is TGTGCAAGCAGTCACGACACATACGGGAGCTACGAGCAGTACTTC. Protein sequence: CASSHDTYGSYEQYF. The chain uses TRBV6-6 and TRBJ2-7, with D perhaps matching TRBD2 (6 bases). The CDR3 contains 15 residues. Germline V gene data show CDR1 as MNHNY and CDR2 as SVGAGI (reference sequence).

This clonotype was observed a handful of times. The missing conserved phenylalanine or tryptophan at the end of this CDR3 makes a read error likely. The CDR3 DNA reads TGTGCCAGCAGCTTTAGCGGGAGGCGGACAGAAACGCAGTATTAT. Encoded protein: CASSFSGRRTETQYY. V and J are TRBV11-3 and TRBJ2-3; TRBD2 matches 10 bases. The CDR3 consists of 15 residues. Germline lookup yields CDR1 SGHNT and CDR2 YENEEA.

About this clonotype: At one of its ends the junction is not consistent with the germline gene, which may arise from a read error. The chain recombines TRBV6-5 with TRBJ2-7, with D unresolved. Germline V lookup: CDR1 MNHEY, CDR2 SVGAGI. This CDR3 region has 16 residues. The DNA of the CDR3 is TGTGCCAACAGTCGCCCTCCAGCGATTGGTCGGTACGAACAGTACTTC. Translation: CANSRPPAIGRYEQYF.

This clonotype was observed a single time. Germline and junction disagree at one end, which may indicate a read error. The J gene is TRBJ1-6, the V gene TRBV6-5; TRBD1 might be the D (6 bases). The length of the CDR3 is 13 residues. Germline CDR1 and CDR2: MNHEY and SVGAGI. The CDR3 sequence is CACSGIGGSPLHF. In nucleotides, the CDR3 is TGTGCCTGCAGTGGGATAGGGGGTTCACCCCTCCACTTT.

The CDR3 sequence is CVGSLELLAGVNEQFF. As DNA, the CDR3 is TGTGTCGGCAGCTTAGAACTCCTAGCGGGAGTGAATGAGCAGTTCTTC. V gene TRBV11-2 combines with J gene TRBJ2-1; 10 positions match TRBD2. The CDR3 is 16 amino acids. Germline CDR1 is SGHAT and CDR2 is FQNNGV.

Details on this clonotype: A much larger clone differs from this one at a single base, so this may be a read error. V is TRBV7-9 and J is TRBJ2-6; a weak D match, TRBD1 (5 bases). This CDR3 comprises 16 residues. Germline V gene data show CDR1 as SEHNR and CDR2 as FQNEAQ (reference sequence). CDR3 amino acids: CASSPPGVSGASVLTF. In DNA form, the CDR3 reads TGTGCCAGCAGCCCCCCTGGGGTATCTGGGGCCAGCGTCCTGACTTTC. Based on the CDR3 plus reference TRBV7-9 and TRBJ2-6, the full variable domain is DTGVSQNPRHKITKRGQNVTFRCDPISEHNRLYWYRQTLGQGPEFLTYFQNEAQLEKSRLLSDRFSAERPKGSFSTLEIQRTEQGDSAMYLCASSPPGVSGASVLTFGAGSRLTVL.

V gene TRBV6-4 combines with J gene TRBJ1-2; possibly TRBD1 for D (5 bases). The V end was cut by 7 bases, the J end by 3 bases, with 15 bases between. The CDR3 runs 14 residues. In germline, CDR1 is MRHNA, CDR2 SNTAGT. CDR3 in amino acids: CASMEGRDDYGYTF. CDR3 nucleotides: TGTGCCAGCATGGAAGGCAGGGATGACTATGGCTACACCTTC.

In regard to this clonotype: This may arise from a read error, as a much more abundant clone is one base away. The chain uses TRBV28 and TRBJ2-3; 12 nucleotides match TRBD2. Germline CDR1 MDHEN, CDR2 SYDVKM. The CDR3 extends over 16 amino acids. CDR3 coding DNA: TGTGCCAGCAGATCCCCCACTAGCGGGAGGATAGATACGCAGTGTTTT. Protein product: CASRSPTSGRIDTQCF.

To note about this clonotype: This may come from a read error, since a much larger clone is one base off. This chain connects TRBV11-2 to TRBJ2-1; 9 bases agree with TRBD2. Germline V gives CDR1 SGHAT, CDR2 FQNNGV. CDR3 length: 16 amino acids. The CDR3 bases are TGTTCCAGCAGCTTAGGTGGTAGCGGGAGCTCTTATGAGCAGTTCTTC. Its protein is CSSSLGGSGSSYEQFF. Full variable domain (missing parts from reference TRBV11-2 and TRBJ2-1): EAGVAQSPRYKIIEKRQSVAFWCNPISGHATLYWYQQILGQGPKLLIQFQNNGVVDDSQLPKDRFSAERLKGVDSTLKIQPAKLEDSAVYLCSSSLGGSGSSYEQFFGPGTRLTVL.

J is TRBJ2-4 and V is TRBV30; TRBD1 matches at 9 bases. V lost 0 bases and J lost 9; bases outside the gene matches: 6. The CDR3 length is 14 residues. Germline CDR1 GTSNPN, CDR2 SVGIG (reference sequence). The CDR3 loop reads CAWSVVGTGTIQYF. The CDR3 coding sequence is TGTGCCTGGAGTGTAGTCGGGACAGGGACCATTCAGTACTTC. The variable domain in full, with the rest retrieved from reference TRBV30 and TRBJ2-4, is SQTIHQWPATLVQPVGSPLSLECTVEGTSNPNLYWYRQAAGRGLQLLFYSVGIGQISSEVPQNLSASRPQDRQFILSSKKLLLSDSGFYLCAWSVVGTGTIQYFGAGTRLSVL.

A remark on this clonotype: A read error may explain this, as a much larger clone is one base away. The chain uses TRBV28 and TRBJ2-3; no clear D. The CDR3 has 15 residues. Germline lookup yields CDR1 MDHEN and CDR2 SYDVKM. CDR3 in amino acids: CASSLPTELTDMQYF. The CDR3 bases are TGTGCCAGCAGTTTGCCGACGGAGTTAACAGATATGCAGTATTTT.

Only one count was recorded for this clonotype. One junction end does not reproduce the germline sequence, and a read error may be involved. The J gene is TRBJ2-7, the V gene TRBV11-2; TRBD2 matches 12 bases. The CDR3 covers 18 residues. From germline, CDR1 is SGHAT and CDR2 FQNNGV. The CDR3 nucleotides read TGTACCAGCAGCTTAGTCCCCGGGGCTAGCGGGAGGGAGTGTGAGCATTACTTC. Translated, it gives CTSSLVPGASGRECEHYF.

To note about this clonotype: With a much larger clone just one base away, this may be a read error. This chain joins TRBV30 and TRBJ2-2; tentative D call: TRBD2 (7 bases). The CDR3 runs 14 residues. Germline V gene sequence: CDR1 GTSNPN, CDR2 SVGIG (reference sequence). In DNA form, the CDR3 reads TGTGCCTGGAGCGGGGGGCTATCGACCGGGGACCTGTTTTTT. Protein sequence: CAWSGGLSTGDLFF.

For this clonotype: Mismatch with germline at one junction end may stem from a read error. CDR3 nucleotides: TGTGCCACCAGTGGGCAGGTTAACTATGACTACACCTTC. It codes for CATSGQVNYDYTF. The J gene is TRBJ1-2, the V gene TRBV10-3; D unresolved. The CDR3 has 13 amino acids. Germline V CDR1 and CDR2: ENHRY, SYGVKD.

Many counts were recorded for this clonotype. The rearrangement links TRBV29-1 to TRBJ1-3; D not resolved. Trimming took off 3 bases at V and 3 bases at J, with 6 bases between the two ends. Germline CDR1 reads SQVTM; CDR2 reads ANQGSEA. This CDR3 comprises 12 residues. For the CDR3, the DNA is TGCAGCGTTGAGGGAGATGGAAACACCATATATTTT. This translates into CSVEGDGNTIYF. Variable domain in full (rest from reference TRBV29-1 and TRBJ1-3): SAVISQKPSRDICQRGTSLTIQCQVDSQVTMMFWYRQQPGQSLTLIATANQGSEATYESGFVIDKFPISRPNLTFSTLTVSNMSPEDSSIYLCSVEGDGNTIYFGEGSWLTVV.

This clonotype has just a few counts. The gene calls are TRBV14 and TRBJ2-5, with no clear D. The CDR3 has 15 amino acids. Germline CDR1 and CDR2: SGHDN and FVKESK. V was trimmed by 0 bases and J by 2 bases, leaving 10 bases between them. The CDR3 region is CASSQDLGYQETQYF. The CDR3 DNA follows: TGTGCCAGCAGCCAAGATCTGGGTTATCAAGAGACCCAGTACTTC.